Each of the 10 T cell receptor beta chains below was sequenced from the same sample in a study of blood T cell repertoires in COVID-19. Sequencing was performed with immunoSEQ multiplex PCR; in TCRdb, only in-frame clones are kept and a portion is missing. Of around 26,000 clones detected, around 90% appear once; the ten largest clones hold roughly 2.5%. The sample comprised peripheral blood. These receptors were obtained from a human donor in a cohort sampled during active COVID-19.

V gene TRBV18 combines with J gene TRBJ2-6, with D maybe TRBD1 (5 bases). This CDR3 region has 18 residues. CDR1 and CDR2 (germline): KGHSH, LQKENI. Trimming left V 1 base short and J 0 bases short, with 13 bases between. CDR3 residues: CASSPRQNPSSGANVLTF. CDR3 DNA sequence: TGTGCCAGCTCACCACGACAGAACCCGAGCTCTGGGGCCAACGTCCTGACTTTC.

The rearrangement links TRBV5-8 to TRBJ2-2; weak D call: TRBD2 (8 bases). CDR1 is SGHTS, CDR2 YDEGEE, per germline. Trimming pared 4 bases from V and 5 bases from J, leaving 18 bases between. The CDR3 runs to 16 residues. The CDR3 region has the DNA TGTGCCAGCAGCCCCGGGAGGGGCAGGGGGACCGGGGAGCTGTTTTTT. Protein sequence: CASSPGRGRGTGELFF.

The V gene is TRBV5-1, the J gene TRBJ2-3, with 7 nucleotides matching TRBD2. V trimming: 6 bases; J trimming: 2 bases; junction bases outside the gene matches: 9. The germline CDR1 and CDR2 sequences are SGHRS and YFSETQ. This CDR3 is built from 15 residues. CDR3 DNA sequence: TGCGCCAGCACCCCTGGGGGGGGTGACACAGATACGCAGTATTTT. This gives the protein CASTPGGGDTDTQYF.

The CDR3 region is CASSPTSSAGSPLHF. CDR3 bases: TGTGCCAGCAGCCCTACATCCTCAGCAGGTTCACCCCTCCACTTT. This chain joins TRBV3-1 (or the pseudogene TRBV3-2) and TRBJ1-6, with D hard to call. The CDR3 is made up of 15 amino acids. Germline V CDR1 and CDR2: LGHDT, YNNKEL (reference sequence). V lost 4 bases, J lost 9 bases, and 16 bases lay in between.

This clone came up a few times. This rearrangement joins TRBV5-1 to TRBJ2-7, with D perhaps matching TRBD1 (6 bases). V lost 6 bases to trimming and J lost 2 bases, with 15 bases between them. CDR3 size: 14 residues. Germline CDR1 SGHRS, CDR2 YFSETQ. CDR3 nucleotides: TGCGCCAGCAATACAGGGTCGGGGCCCTACGAGCAGTACTTC. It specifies CASNTGSGPYEQYF. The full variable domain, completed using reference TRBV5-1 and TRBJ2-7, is KAGVTQTPRYLIKTRGQQVTLSCSPISGHRSVSWYQQTPGQGLQFLFEYFSETQRNKGNFPGRFSGRQFSNSRSEMNVSTLELGDSALYLCASNTGSGPYEQYFGPGTRLTVT.

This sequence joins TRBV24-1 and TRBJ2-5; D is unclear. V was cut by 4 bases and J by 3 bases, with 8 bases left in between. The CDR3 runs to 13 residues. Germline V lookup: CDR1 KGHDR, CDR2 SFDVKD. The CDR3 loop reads CATSEGSEETQYF. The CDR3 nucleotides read TGTGCCACCAGTGAAGGCAGCGAAGAGACCCAGTACTTC.

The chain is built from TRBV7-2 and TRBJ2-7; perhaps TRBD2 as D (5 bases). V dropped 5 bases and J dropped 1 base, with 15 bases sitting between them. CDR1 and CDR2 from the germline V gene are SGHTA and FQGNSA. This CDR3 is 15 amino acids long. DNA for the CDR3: TGTGCCAGCAGCCCCGGGATTCAGAAGTCCTACGAGCAGTACTTC. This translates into CASSPGIQKSYEQYF.

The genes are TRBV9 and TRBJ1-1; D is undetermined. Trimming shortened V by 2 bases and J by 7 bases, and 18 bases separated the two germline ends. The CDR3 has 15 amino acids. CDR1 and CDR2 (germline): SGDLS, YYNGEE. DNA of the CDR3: TGTGCCAGCAGCGTCCAAGTCTCAGAAGCGGGTGAAGCTTTCTTT. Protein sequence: CASSVQVSEAGEAFF. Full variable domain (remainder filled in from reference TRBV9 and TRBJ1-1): DSGVTQTPKHLITATGQRVTLRCSPRSGDLSVYWYQQSLDQGLQFLIQYYNGEERAKGNILERFSAQQFPDLHSELNLSSLELGDSALYFCASSVQVSEAGEAFFGQGTRLTVV.

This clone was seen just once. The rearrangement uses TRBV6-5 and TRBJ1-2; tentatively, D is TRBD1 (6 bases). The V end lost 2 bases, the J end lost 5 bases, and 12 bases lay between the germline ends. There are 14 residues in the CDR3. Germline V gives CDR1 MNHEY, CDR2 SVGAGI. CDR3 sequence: CASSYLGQGYGYTF. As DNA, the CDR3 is TGTGCCAGCAGTTACCTAGGGCAGGGGTATGGCTACACCTTC.

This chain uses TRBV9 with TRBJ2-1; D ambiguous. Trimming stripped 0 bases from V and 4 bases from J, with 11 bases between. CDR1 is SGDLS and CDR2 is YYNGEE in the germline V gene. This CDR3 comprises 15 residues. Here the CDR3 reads CASSVAISNYNEQFF. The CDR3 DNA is TGTGCCAGCAGCGTAGCTATTAGCAATTACAATGAGCAGTTCTTC.